What follows are 15 T cell receptor beta chains derived from one specimen sequenced in a study of T-cell memory formation after mild COVID-19. TCRdb recomputed calls from the 5' RACE reads with MiXCR, one row per CDR3 protein. The sample contains some 150,000 distinct CDR3 sequences, 6% to 7% of which appear only once. The sample taken for sequencing was PBMCs or a T cell subset sorted from them (not recorded which). All receptors come from an adult woman who had mild COVID-19 (a few samples of this study predate the infection). Cell type and time point are not known.

DNA for the CDR3: TGCAGTGCTATAATTCTAGCGGGAGTAGCAGATACGCAGTATTTT. Encoded protein: CSAIILAGVADTQYF. V and J are TRBV20-1 and TRBJ2-3, with 10 bases aligning to TRBD2. Germline V gene data show CDR1 as DFQATT and CDR2 as SNEGSKA (reference sequence). This CDR3 has 15 residues. The ends lost 4 bases at V and 4 bases at J; junction bases unmatched: 8.

This clonotype was detected many times. The CDR3 DNA reads as TGTGCCAGCAGTTTCGACAGGGGAAGAGTATACGAGCAGTACTTC. Protein product: CASSFDRGRVYEQYF. The chain is built from TRBV6-5 and TRBJ2-7, with 8 bases aligning to TRBD1. V was pared by 4 bases and J by 4 bases, with 9 bases of the junction left unmatched. This CDR3 has 15 amino acids. The germline gives CDR1 MNHEY, CDR2 SVGAGI.

Many counts were recorded for this clonotype. The CDR3 DNA reads TGTGCCACCAGTGACCAGGGGTCTGCTGGAGATACGCAGTATTTT. Translated: CATSDQGSAGDTQYF. The chain joins TRBV24-1 to TRBJ2-3; maybe TRBD1 (6 bases). CDR1 and CDR2 from the germline V gene are KGHDR and SFDVKD. The CDR3 length is 15 residues. The V end lost 4 bases, the J end lost 5 bases, and 15 bases lay between the germline ends.

Only a few counts were recorded for this clonotype. CDR3 residues: CASSPRDWQETQYF. In DNA form, the CDR3 reads TGTGCCAGCAGCCCAAGGGACTGGCAAGAGACCCAGTACTTC. The rearrangement links TRBV7-2 to TRBJ2-5; tentatively, D is TRBD2 (6 bases). The CDR3 is 14 residues long. The germline gives CDR1 SGHTA, CDR2 FQGNSA. Trimming pared 5 bases from V and 2 bases from J, leaving 12 bases between. Combining the CDR3 with reference TRBV7-2 and TRBJ2-5 gives the whole variable domain GAGVSQSPSNKVTEKGKDVELRCDPISGHTALYWYRQSLGQGLEFLIYFQGNSAPDKSGLPSDRFSAERTGGSVSTLTIQRTQQEDSAVYLCASSPRDWQETQYFGPGTRLLVL.

The chain joins TRBV6-5 to TRBJ1-5; D gene ambiguous. Trimming removed 2 bases at V and 1 base at J, with 6 bases between. The CDR3 spans 14 residues. CDR1 is MNHEY and CDR2 is SVGAGI in the germline V gene. This CDR3 reads CASSYIRSNQPQHF. CDR3 DNA sequence: TGTGCCAGCAGTTACATCAGAAGCAATCAGCCCCAGCATTTT.

This chain joins TRBV2 and TRBJ1-2; D might be TRBD1 (6 bases). V lost 10 bases, J lost 4 bases, and 19 bases lay in between. CDR1 and CDR2 from the germline V gene are SNHLY and FYNNEI. The CDR3 sequence is 14 residues long. This CDR3 reads CATASDRRSYGYTF. The CDR3 DNA reads TGTGCCACCGCCTCTGACAGGCGAAGCTATGGCTACACCTTC.

This clonotype was seen repeatedly, ten times or more. This sequence joins TRBV5-1 and TRBJ2-5; D unresolved. In germline, CDR1 is SGHRS, CDR2 YFSETQ. V gave up 0 bases and J gave up 2 bases, with 11 bases separating them. The CDR3 loop spans 15 amino acids. CDR3 in DNA: TGCGCCAGCAGCTTGGGGCCGTCGGATCAAGAGACCCAGTACTTC. Protein: CASSLGPSDQETQYF.

This chain joins TRBV5-5 and TRBJ1-2; D ambiguous. Germline CDR1 is SGHKS and CDR2 is YYEKEE (reference sequence). V was cut by 2 bases and J by 8 bases, with 13 bases left in between. This CDR3 has 13 residues. DNA of the CDR3: TGTGCCAGCAGCTTACTGGGCATCTACGGCTACACCTTC. It encodes CASSLLGIYGYTF.

This clonotype has only a few counts. The rearrangement joins TRBV4-1 to TRBJ1-4, with unresolved D. The CDR3 contains 15 residues. V lost 0 bases and J lost 7, with 12 bases in between. CDR1 is MGHRA and CDR2 is YSYEKL in the germline V gene. The CDR3 sequence: CASSQDLVRSEKLFF. The CDR3 DNA follows: TGCGCCAGCAGCCAAGATCTGGTGCGAAGTGAAAAACTGTTTTTT.

There are a few counts of this clonotype. The rearrangement joins TRBV7-2 to TRBJ2-1, with TRBD2 matching over 7 bases. This CDR3 contains 11 residues. The J segment lost 12 bases and the V segment lost 4 bases, leaving 3 bases of the junction unmatched. In germline, CDR1 is SGHTA, CDR2 FQGNSA. CDR3 amino acids: CASSSWEGQFF. CDR3 bases: TGTGCCAGCAGCTCATGGGAGGGGCAGTTCTTC. Drawing the rest from reference TRBV7-2 and TRBJ2-1, the complete variable domain is GAGVSQSPSNKVTEKGKDVELRCDPISGHTALYWYRQSLGQGLEFLIYFQGNSAPDKSGLPSDRFSAERTGGSVSTLTIQRTQQEDSAVYLCASSSWEGQFFGPGTRLTVL.

The V gene is TRBV29-1, the J gene TRBJ2-7; D perhaps matches TRBD2 (6 bases). The germline V and J ends were trimmed by 8 bases and 0 bases, with 14 bases remaining between them. Germline CDR1 reads SQVTM; CDR2 reads ANQGSEA. This CDR3 contains 13 residues. DNA for the CDR3: TGCAGCCACTCGGAGGGGAGCTCCTACGAGCAGTACTTC. Translated: CSHSEGSSYEQYF.

This clonotype was seen a few times. This chain joins TRBV18 and TRBJ1-1; perhaps TRBD1 as D (5 bases). Germline values: CDR1 KGHSH, CDR2 LQKENI. V gave up 3 bases and J gave up 6 bases, with 14 bases separating them. The CDR3 covers 14 residues. The CDR3 region is CASSPRRDSPEAFF. The CDR3 nucleotides read TGTGCCAGCTCACCCCGGCGGGACTCCCCTGAAGCTTTCTTT.

This clonotype was seen a few times. The chain carries TRBV19 and TRBJ2-3; TRBD2 agrees at 7 bases. V gave up 7 bases and J gave up 0 bases; unmatched junction bases: 4. The CDR3 is 14 residues long. Germline assignment: CDR1 LNHDA and CDR2 SQIVND (reference sequence). The CDR3: CASKASGSTDTQYF. The CDR3 nucleotides read TGTGCCAGTAAGGCTAGCGGTAGCACAGATACGCAGTATTTT.

This clonotype was seen ten or more times. The chain couples TRBV20-1 to TRBJ2-7, with TRBD2 identical over 9 bases. With 3 bases clipped from V and 6 bases from J, the junction kept 3 bases outside the gene matches. The germline CDR1 and CDR2 sequences are DFQATT and SNEGSKA (reference sequence). This CDR3 region has 12 residues. The CDR3 nucleotides are TGCAGTGCTAGGAGACTAGCGGCCGAGCAGTACTTC. Its protein product is CSARRLAAEQYF.

This rearrangement joins TRBV5-6 to TRBJ2-3; perhaps TRBD2 as D (6 bases). Germline CDR1 reads SGHDT; CDR2 reads YYEEEE. The CDR3 is made up of 15 amino acids. V was trimmed by 0 bases and J by 2 bases, leaving 10 bases between them. As DNA, the CDR3 is TGTGCCAGCAGCTTGGTCCTAGCGAACACAGATACGCAGTATTTT. Translating gives CASSLVLANTDTQYF.